This TCR beta chain was sequenced during a study of cytomegalovirus exposure and HLA in healthy donors. For the study at large: About 200 million T cells yielded fewer than 120 million unique TCR beta sequences in earlier analysis.

60 Vbeta and 13 Jbeta primers were used in PCR. Measured with immunoSEQ multiplex PCR; TCRdb has only the in-frame clones, and not every one. This sample has 150,000 to 200,000 clones, with around 79% found just once. Findings and limits, study-wide: Other equally common chains were less clonally expanded than HLA-associated TCR beta chains, a later analysis showed.

Notes on this clone: Its antigen is not identified.

This receptor was obtained from a man between 45 and 60 years old in good health and CMV-seropositive. Specimen: PBMCs.

Written as DNA, the CDR3 is TGTGCCAGCGGCCACGACGGGACAGGGGTCCACGAGCAGTACTTC. Amino acids: CASGHDGTGVHEQYF. This chain connects TRBV21-1 to TRBJ2-7; no check of the table's D call, TRBD1, against the DNA was made. TRBV21-1 is given as a pseudogene. CDR3 length: 15 amino acids.